The present TCR beta chain was sequenced within a study of blood T cell repertoires in COVID-19. Study as a whole: Samples of COVID-19 (acute and convalescent) were obtained from the United States, Italy and Spain. T cells, B-cell-depleted T cells, or PBMCs provided the cDNA or gDNA that served as material.

In the original analysis: Amplification with reference gene primers provided the estimates of nucleated cell counts. Only in-frame clones appear in the TCRdb table, and some are missing; sequencing was by immunoSEQ multiplex PCR. The DNA was the basis for D and trimming; V, J and clone size are from that table. This sample yields approximately 100,000 clones, of which 85% are seen a single time; approximately 2% belongs to the top ten. Germline V gene data show CDR1 as SGHNT and CDR2 as YYREEE (reference sequence). V shed 7 bases and J 8 bases; nucleotides not matched to a gene: 13. The CDR3 totals 17 residues.

The source material was peripheral blood. This receptor was identified in a woman between 65 and 79 years old with active or convalescent COVID-19. The rearrangement uses TRBV5-4 and TRBJ2-1, with 15 bases that match TRBD2. CDR3 bases: TGTGCCAGCGGCATGCGGACTAGCGGGGGGGCCGGGGATGAGCAGTTCTTC. This codes for CASGMRTSGGAGDEQFF.